The rows below give T cell receptor beta chains drawn from one sample of a study of shared clonotypes between healthy human individuals. Method: immunoSEQ multiplex PCR; TCRdb's copy keeps in-frame clones and lacks some. In the table there are 1.6 million or so clones, roughly 96% of which are singletons. The sequencing sample was made of naive CD4+ T cells sorted from blood. These receptors were obtained from a man aged 25 to 40 in good health. Both conserved end residues are part of each CDR3. A D gene is named only where the DNA matches it firmly. Not all rows give a size; the values are once, few, many and, for expanded clones, a class.

d_call: TRBD1
j_call: TRBJ1-1
cdr3_length: 14
clone_size: .
v_call: TRBV5-1
cdr3_nt: TGCGCCAGCAGCCAGTACAGGGGGAACACTGAAGCTTTCTTT
cdr3_aa: CASSQYRGNTEAFF

d_call: .
j_call: TRBJ2-3
cdr3_length: 15
clone_size: .
v_call: TRBV10-3
cdr3_nt: TGTGCCATCAGTGAAGTTTCAGCGCTCACAGATACGCAGTATTTT
cdr3_aa: CAISEVSALTDTQYF

d_call: .
j_call: TRBJ1-3
cdr3_length: 15
clone_size: once
v_call: TRBV7-8
cdr3_nt: TGTGCCAGCAGCTTAGCGCAGAGCTCTGGAAACACCATATATTTT
cdr3_aa: CASSLAQSSGNTIYF

d_call: .
j_call: TRBJ2-7
cdr3_length: 13
clone_size: few
v_call: TRBV6-5
cdr3_nt: TGTGCCAGCAGTTACCTGGAAGGCTACGAGCAGTACTTC
cdr3_aa: CASSYLEGYEQYF

d_call: .
j_call: TRBJ2-1
cdr3_length: 16
clone_size: .
v_call: TRBV6-5
cdr3_nt: TGTGCCAGCAGTTACCGAGGGAGCCACCCCTACAATGAGCAGTTCTTC
cdr3_aa: CASSYRGSHPYNEQFF

d_call: TRBD1
j_call: TRBJ1-4
cdr3_length: 14
clone_size: once
v_call: TRBV7-2
cdr3_nt: TGTGCCAGCAGCATGACAGGGGGAAATGAAAAACTGTTTTTT
cdr3_aa: CASSMTGGNEKLFF

d_call: .
j_call: TRBJ1-2
cdr3_length: 13
clone_size: .
v_call: TRBV5-1
cdr3_nt: TGCGCCAGCAGCAAAGGGACGGTCTATGGCTACACCTTC
cdr3_aa: CASSKGTVYGYTF

d_call: .
j_call: TRBJ2-7
cdr3_length: 13
clone_size: .
v_call: TRBV23-1
cdr3_nt: TGCGCTCGCACCCCATTTTGGTGTTACGAGCAGTACTTC
cdr3_aa: CARTPFWCYEQYF

d_call: .
j_call: TRBJ1-1
cdr3_length: 14
clone_size: .
v_call: TRBV2
cdr3_nt: TGTGCCAGCACAGCCTCAAACCTTAACACTGAAGCTTTCTTT
cdr3_aa: CASTASNLNTEAFF

d_call: .
j_call: TRBJ1-2
cdr3_length: 12
clone_size: .
v_call: TRBV6-6
cdr3_nt: TGTGCCAGCAGTCTCGGGACGGAAGGCTACACCTTC
cdr3_aa: CASSLGTEGYTF

d_call: TRBD1
j_call: TRBJ1-2
cdr3_length: 17
clone_size: .
v_call: TRBV5-1
cdr3_nt: TGCGCCAGCAGCCTAGGACAGGGTGCGTCGCTGAACTATGGCTACACCTTC
cdr3_aa: CASSLGQGASLNYGYTF

d_call: .
j_call: TRBJ2-7
cdr3_length: 15
clone_size: .
v_call: TRBV11-2
cdr3_nt: TGTGCCAGCAGCTTATTTTTACAGACAATCTACGAGCAGTACTTC
cdr3_aa: CASSLFLQTIYEQYF

d_call: .
j_call: TRBJ2-2
cdr3_length: 17
clone_size: .
v_call: TRBV5-4
cdr3_nt: TGTGCCAGCAGCTGGGCGCCCGGGGGTCCGAACACCGGGGAGCTGTTTTTT
cdr3_aa: CASSWAPGGPNTGELFF

d_call: TRBD1
j_call: TRBJ2-4
cdr3_length: 15
clone_size: .
v_call: TRBV19
cdr3_nt: TGTGCCAGTAGTTGGGACAGGGCCGCCAAAAACATTCAGTACTTC
cdr3_aa: CASSWDRAAKNIQYF

d_call: .
j_call: TRBJ1-3
cdr3_length: 15
clone_size: .
v_call: TRBV21-1
cdr3_nt: TGTGCCAGCCCGGAGGCAGGGTTGGCTGGAAACACCATATATTTT
cdr3_aa: CASPEAGLAGNTIYF

d_call: .
j_call: TRBJ2-7
cdr3_length: 15
clone_size: .
v_call: TRBV6-5
cdr3_nt: TGTGCCAGCAGTTACGGATCTGGACTGACCTACGAGCAGTACTTC
cdr3_aa: CASSYGSGLTYEQYF

d_call: TRBD1
j_call: TRBJ2-3
cdr3_length: 17
clone_size: .
v_call: TRBV7-2
cdr3_nt: TGTGCCAGCAGCCAACCGAACTTGGGACAGACCACAGATACGCAGTATTTT
cdr3_aa: CASSQPNLGQTTDTQYF

d_call: .
j_call: TRBJ2-2
cdr3_length: 13
clone_size: .
v_call: TRBV2
cdr3_nt: TGTGCCAGCAGGGTTCGGAACACCGGGGAGCTGTTTTTT
cdr3_aa: CASRVRNTGELFF

d_call: TRBD1
j_call: TRBJ2-1
cdr3_length: 15
clone_size: .
v_call: TRBV10-3
cdr3_nt: TGTGCCATCAGTGAGGGGACAGGGAACTACAATGAGCAGTTCTTC
cdr3_aa: CAISEGTGNYNEQFF

d_call: .
j_call: TRBJ1-2
cdr3_length: 13
clone_size: .
v_call: TRBV28
cdr3_nt: TGTGCCAGCAGTTCCGACAGATTCTATGGCTACACCTTC
cdr3_aa: CASSSDRFYGYTF

d_call: .
j_call: TRBJ2-3
cdr3_length: 17
clone_size: .
v_call: TRBV7-9
cdr3_nt: TGTGCCAGCAGCCTCCAAAAAGCGGGACAGGCGGGGAATACGCAGTATTTT
cdr3_aa: CASSLQKAGQAGNTQYF

d_call: TRBD2
j_call: TRBJ2-7
cdr3_length: 14
clone_size: .
v_call: TRBV27
cdr3_nt: TGTGCCAGCAGTAGGACTAGCGGGACCTACGAGCAGTACTTC
cdr3_aa: CASSRTSGTYEQYF

d_call: .
j_call: TRBJ2-2
cdr3_length: 14
clone_size: .
v_call: TRBV10-1
cdr3_nt: TGCGCCAGCAGTGCGAAGCGGGTCACCGGGGAGCTGTTTTTT
cdr3_aa: CASSAKRVTGELFF

d_call: .
j_call: TRBJ2-1
cdr3_length: 15
clone_size: .
v_call: TRBV9
cdr3_nt: TGTGCCAGCAGCGTAGAGGGTCTTCTCTACAATGAGCAGTTCTTC
cdr3_aa: CASSVEGLLYNEQFF

d_call: TRBD2
j_call: TRBJ2-2
cdr3_length: 17
clone_size: .
v_call: TRBV18
cdr3_nt: TGTGCCAGCTCACCAATGACTAGCGGGGTGAACACCGGGGAGCTGTTTTTT
cdr3_aa: CASSPMTSGVNTGELFF

d_call: TRBD1
j_call: TRBJ2-3
cdr3_length: 14
clone_size: .
v_call: TRBV10-3
cdr3_nt: TGTGCCATCAGTGAGGACAGGGATACAGATACGCAGTATTTT
cdr3_aa: CAISEDRDTDTQYF

d_call: .
j_call: TRBJ1-2
cdr3_length: 16
clone_size: .
v_call: TRBV4-2
cdr3_nt: TGTGCCAGCAGCCAAGATACGGTAGGCCGTGTGAGGGGCTACACCTTC
cdr3_aa: CASSQDTVGRVRGYTF

d_call: TRBD2
j_call: TRBJ2-2
cdr3_length: 15
clone_size: few
v_call: TRBV9
cdr3_nt: TGTGCCAGCAGCGGAGCGGGGGGGAACACCGGGGAGCTGTTTTTT
cdr3_aa: CASSGAGGNTGELFF

d_call: .
j_call: TRBJ1-1
cdr3_length: 13
clone_size: .
v_call: TRBV19
cdr3_nt: TGTGCCAGTAGTATGGGCAAGAACACTGAAGCTTTCTTT
cdr3_aa: CASSMGKNTEAFF

d_call: .
j_call: TRBJ1-1
cdr3_length: 13
clone_size: .
v_call: TRBV7-2
cdr3_nt: TGTGCCAGCAGCCGTTCCAGGGAGATGGAAGCTTTCTTT
cdr3_aa: CASSRSREMEAFF

d_call: TRBD1
j_call: TRBJ2-7
cdr3_length: 14
clone_size: .
v_call: TRBV18
cdr3_nt: TGTGCCAGCTCACGCCGGGACAGGGGTAACGAGCAGTACTTC
cdr3_aa: CASSRRDRGNEQYF

d_call: TRBD1
j_call: TRBJ1-2
cdr3_length: 19
clone_size: once
v_call: TRBV7-2
cdr3_nt: TGTGCCAGCAGCTTATGGGGGGCGGACAGGGATATCCCTAACTATGGCTACACCTTC
cdr3_aa: CASSLWGADRDIPNYGYTF

d_call: .
j_call: TRBJ2-7
cdr3_length: 12
clone_size: .
v_call: TRBV6-1
cdr3_nt: TGTGCCAGCAGGGAGAGCTCCTACGAGCAGTACTTC
cdr3_aa: CASRESSYEQYF

d_call: .
j_call: TRBJ1-1
cdr3_length: 14
clone_size: .
v_call: TRBV5-1
cdr3_nt: TGCGCCAGCAGGGTAGAGGGGGTTAGAACTGAAGCTTTCTTT
cdr3_aa: CASRVEGVRTEAFF

d_call: .
j_call: TRBJ1-1
cdr3_length: 14
clone_size: .
v_call: TRBV7-8
cdr3_nt: TGTGCCAGCAGCTTAGCGGGCAGGAACACTGAAGCTTTCTTT
cdr3_aa: CASSLAGRNTEAFF

d_call: TRBD2
j_call: TRBJ2-3
cdr3_length: 17
clone_size: .
v_call: TRBV10-3
cdr3_nt: TGTGCCATCAGTGAACAGGCGGTAGCGGGTGGCACAGATACGCAGTATTTT
cdr3_aa: CAISEQAVAGGTDTQYF

d_call: .
j_call: TRBJ2-1
cdr3_length: 17
clone_size: once
v_call: TRBV7-9
cdr3_nt: TGTGCCAGCAGCTTATTCGGGACGCAAAGCTCCTACAATGAGCAGTTCTTC
cdr3_aa: CASSLFGTQSSYNEQFF

d_call: .
j_call: TRBJ1-1
cdr3_length: 14
clone_size: .
v_call: TRBV6-1
cdr3_nt: TGTGCCAGCAGAGGGGGTTACACGAACACTGAAGCTTTCTTT
cdr3_aa: CASRGGYTNTEAFF

d_call: .
j_call: TRBJ2-7
cdr3_length: 14
clone_size: .
v_call: TRBV6-1
cdr3_nt: TGTGCCAGCAGCCTATCGGGAGCATCCTACGAGCAGTACTTC
cdr3_aa: CASSLSGASYEQYF

d_call: .
j_call: TRBJ1-4
cdr3_length: 14
clone_size: .
v_call: TRBV5-1
cdr3_nt: TGCGCCAGCAGCTTGTCGAGGCCTGGGGAAAAACTGTTTTTT
cdr3_aa: CASSLSRPGEKLFF

d_call: TRBD1
j_call: TRBJ2-7
cdr3_length: 17
clone_size: .
v_call: TRBV11-2
cdr3_nt: TGTGCCAGCAGCAACCCGACAGGGTCGAACTTAATCTACGAGCAGTACTTC
cdr3_aa: CASSNPTGSNLIYEQYF

d_call: .
j_call: TRBJ2-2
cdr3_length: 13
clone_size: .
v_call: TRBV19
cdr3_nt: TGTGCCAGTAGTATCGCAGGAACCGGGGAGCTGTTTTTT
cdr3_aa: CASSIAGTGELFF

d_call: TRBD1
j_call: TRBJ2-6
cdr3_length: 18
clone_size: .
v_call: TRBV27
cdr3_nt: TGTGCCAGCAGCCCCTGGGACAGGGGGTTTTCTGGGGCCAACGTCCTGACTTTC
cdr3_aa: CASSPWDRGFSGANVLTF

d_call: .
j_call: TRBJ2-1
cdr3_length: 14
clone_size: .
v_call: TRBV6-1
cdr3_nt: TGTGCCAGCAGCGTAAGGAGGGTAAGGAATGAGCAGTTCTTC
cdr3_aa: CASSVRRVRNEQFF

d_call: .
j_call: TRBJ2-7
cdr3_length: 14
clone_size: .
v_call: TRBV5-1
cdr3_nt: TGCGCCAGCAGCTTAAACGGCATTTCCTACGAGCAGTACTTC
cdr3_aa: CASSLNGISYEQYF